The 22 T cell receptor beta chains below were found in one sample sequenced in a study of T cell responses to AZD1222 COVID-19 vaccine. The data were produced by immunoSEQ multiplex PCR, yet TCRdb's version contains in-frame clones alone and is incomplete. The sample lists around 130,000 clones, 75% to 90% occurring once. The specimen comprised peripheral blood, sampled on day 0 of AZD1222 vaccination. The receptors originated from an adult in good health.

The chain has TRBV5-1 and TRBJ1-1, with D unclear. This CDR3 region has 15 residues. Germline V gives CDR1 SGHRS, CDR2 YFSETQ. The V gene lost 0 bases and the J gene lost 2 bases, with 11 bases spanning the gap. CDR3 sequence: CASSLGRSVNTEAFF. The CDR3 nucleotides are TGCGCCAGCAGCTTGGGCCGAAGTGTTAACACTGAAGCTTTCTTT.

This clone appeared once. The chain links TRBV4-1 to TRBJ2-1; possible D gene TRBD2, 6 bases. CDR3 length: 14 amino acids. V lost 2 bases to trimming and J lost 9 bases, with 14 bases between them. Germline V gives CDR1 MGHRA, CDR2 YSYEKL. The DNA of the CDR3 is TGCGCCAGCAGCCAATTAGGAGGGAAAGGTGAGCAGTTCTTC. This sequence encodes CASSQLGGKGEQFF.

Points on this clone: At the DNA level, this CDR3 is encoded by other sequences in the same sample as well. The chain combines TRBV2 with TRBJ1-1; D unclear. V was cut by 2 bases and J by 3 bases, with 7 bases left in between. The CDR3 is 13 residues long. CDR1 is SNHLY and CDR2 is FYNNEI in the germline V gene. The CDR3 is CASSEMGYTEAFF. CDR3 nucleotide sequence: TGTGCCAGCAGTGAAATGGGATACACTGAAGCTTTCTTT.

The chain couples TRBV18 to TRBJ1-2; TRBD1 agrees at 9 bases. Unmatched junction bases numbered 7, after V lost 6 bases and J lost 2 bases. The CDR3 is made up of 15 amino acids. Germline V gene data show CDR1 as KGHSH and CDR2 as LQKENI. The CDR3 nucleotides read TGTGCCAGCTCCCACGGAGGACAGGGGAACTATGGCTACACCTTC. It codes for CASSHGGQGNYGYTF.

V usage is TRBV5-1 and J usage is TRBJ1-2; TRBD1 is a possible D gene (6 bases). This CDR3 comprises 13 residues. Germline CDR1 is SGHRS and CDR2 is YFSETQ. V shed 0 bases and J shed 6 bases, with 9 bases lying between them. The CDR3 region is CASSLGGQNGYTF. The CDR3 nucleotides are TGCGCCAGCAGCTTGGGGGGGCAGAATGGCTACACCTTC.

This clone was counted between two and nine times. CDR3 protein: CASSDSSAGELFF. In DNA, the CDR3 is TGTGCCAGCAGTGACTCGAGCGCCGGGGAGCTGTTTTTT. V gene TRBV6-4 combines with J gene TRBJ2-2; D not certain. The CDR3 consists of 13 residues. The V gene's germline CDR1 is MRHNA and CDR2 SNTAGT. V was pared by 0 bases and J by 6 bases, with 5 bases between.

The chain combines TRBV9 with TRBJ2-1; TRBD2 agrees at 8 bases. CDR1 SGDLS and CDR2 YYNGEE come from the germline V gene. The CDR3 sequence is 16 residues long. With V trimmed by 3 bases and J by 6 bases, 11 bases remained unmatched. The CDR3 region has the DNA TGTGCCAGCAGCGCTTCAGGCGGGAGGACGCTCAATGAGCAGTTCTTC. Its translation: CASSASGGRTLNEQFF.

The chain links TRBV30 to TRBJ1-2; weak D call: TRBD1 (5 bases). Trimming removed 3 bases from V and 5 bases from J, with 19 bases in between. The CDR3 loop spans 15 amino acids. CDR1 and CDR2 from the germline V gene are GTSNPN and SVGIG (reference sequence). The CDR3, as DNA: TGTGCCTGGAGGACGAGACAGAATTTAATATATGGCTACACCTTC. Protein: CAWRTRQNLIYGYTF.

This rearrangement joins TRBV6-6 to TRBJ2-1, with TRBD1 identical over 7 bases. CDR3 size: 12 residues. With 5 bases clipped from V and 9 bases from J, the junction kept 4 bases outside the gene matches. The germline V gene encodes CDR1 MNHNY and CDR2 SVGAGI (reference sequence). The CDR3 region is CASSDRVGEQFF. CDR3 bases: TGTGCCAGCAGTGACAGGGTTGGTGAGCAGTTCTTC.

V gene TRBV28 combines with J gene TRBJ2-6; D is ambiguous. The CDR3 loop spans 15 amino acids. The V gene lost 5 bases and the J gene lost 0 bases, with 8 bases spanning the gap. Per the germline V gene, CDR1 is MDHEN and CDR2 is SYDVKM. CDR3 loop: CASSPIFSGANVLTF. CDR3 coding DNA: TGTGCCAGCAGTCCTATATTCTCTGGGGCCAACGTCCTGACTTTC.

V is TRBV20-1 and J is TRBJ2-4, with a tentative D call TRBD2 (6 bases). Germline V gene lookup returns CDR1 DFQATT and CDR2 SNEGSKA (reference sequence). The CDR3 length is 13 residues. Deletions cut 3 bases from V and 1 base from J, with 7 bases between. The CDR3: CSASGRAKNIQYF. DNA of the CDR3: TGCAGTGCTAGTGGGAGGGCCAAAAACATTCAGTACTTC.

The chain recombines TRBV14 with TRBJ1-2; D ambiguous. CDR3 length: 13 amino acids. Trimming left V 3 bases short and J 8 bases short, with 13 bases between. Looked up from germline, CDR1 is SGHDN and CDR2 is FVKESK. The CDR3 DNA reads as TGTGCCAGCAGCCAGGGGTTTGTTTGGGGCTACACCTTC. Its protein product is CASSQGFVWGYTF.

The chain employs TRBV4-2 and TRBJ2-1; 14 bases map to TRBD2. The CDR3 totals 16 residues. The germline V gene encodes CDR1 LGHNA and CDR2 YNFKEQ. Unmatched junction bases numbered 3, after V lost 0 bases and J lost 8 bases. As DNA, the CDR3 is TGTGCCAGCAGCCAAGAGACTAGCGGGGGGGCGTATGAGCAGTTCTTC. As protein: CASSQETSGGAYEQFF.

V and J are TRBV6-1 and TRBJ1-4; D possibly corresponds to TRBD1 (6 bases). Trimming cost V 2 bases and J 11 bases, with 12 bases left between them. CDR1 MNHNS and CDR2 SASEGT come from the germline V gene. This CDR3 is built from 13 residues. The CDR3 DNA is TGTGCCAGCAGTGAACGGGGGCCGCCTAAACTGTTTTTT. Its translation: CASSERGPPKLFF.

This chain uses TRBV4-1 with TRBJ1-6; D remains unclear. V was trimmed by 0 bases and J by 7 bases, leaving 10 bases between them. The CDR3 is made up of 15 amino acids. Germline loops: CDR1 MGHRA, CDR2 YSYEKL. CDR3: CASSQDKGINSPLHF. CDR3 sequence (DNA): TGCGCCAGCAGCCAAGATAAAGGGATCAATTCACCCCTCCACTTT.

The chain links TRBV6-6 to TRBJ2-1, with 7 bases lining up with TRBD2. The length of the CDR3 is 15 residues. The V and J ends lost 2 bases and 7 bases, in that order; junction bases with no gene match: 8. CDR1 and CDR2 (germline): MNHNY, SVGAGI (reference sequence). The DNA for the CDR3 is TGTGCCAGCAGTTACGGGACCGGGGGGAGGAATGAGCAGTTCTTC. Protein sequence: CASSYGTGGRNEQFF.

This chain connects TRBV4-2 to TRBJ2-7, with D uncertain. The CDR3 covers 15 residues. Germline CDR1 reads LGHNA; CDR2 reads YNFKEQ. The germline V and J ends were trimmed by 1 base and 2 bases, with 12 bases remaining between them. The CDR3 is CASSQVSRRTYEQYF. The DNA of the CDR3 is TGTGCCAGCAGCCAAGTGTCTCGGCGCACCTACGAGCAGTACTTC.

The chain carries TRBV20-1 and TRBJ1-3, with D perhaps matching TRBD1 (6 bases). V lost 3 bases, J lost 5 bases, and 11 bases lay in between. Germline assignment: CDR1 DFQATT and CDR2 SNEGSKA (reference sequence). The CDR3 has 13 residues. CDR3 sequence: CSASNGGRNTIYF. CDR3 coding DNA: TGCAGTGCTAGTAACGGGGGCAGAAACACCATATATTTT.

The chain employs TRBV9 and TRBJ1-1; D unresolved. V was shortened by 0 bases and J by 0 bases, with 6 bases between the two germline ends. The germline gives CDR1 SGDLS, CDR2 YYNGEE. The CDR3 sequence is 14 residues long. CDR3 loop: CASSVVDMNTEAFF. The CDR3 DNA sequence: TGTGCCAGCAGCGTAGTTGACATGAACACTGAAGCTTTCTTT.

The V gene is TRBV2, the J gene TRBJ2-3; no reliable D call. Germline loops: CDR1 SNHLY, CDR2 FYNNEI. V lost 6 bases, J lost 0 bases, and 10 bases lay in between. The CDR3 loop spans 14 amino acids. DNA for the CDR3: TGTGCCAGCAGGACTGCCTCTAGCACAGATACGCAGTATTTT. Translation: CASRTASSTDTQYF.

The table lists this clone with a few counts. The chain's CDR3 is CASSDGQNSYNSPLHF. CDR3 in DNA: TGTGCCAGCAGCGACGGACAGAACTCCTATAATTCACCCCTCCACTTT. The chain recombines TRBV9 with TRBJ1-6, with a weak D call TRBD1 (6 bases). Germline V gene sequence: CDR1 SGDLS, CDR2 YYNGEE. CDR3 size: 16 residues. V was clipped by 3 bases and J by 0 bases, with 10 bases between them.

The genes are TRBV18 and TRBJ2-2; TRBD1 is a possible D gene (6 bases). The CDR3 has 15 residues. Germline values: CDR1 KGHSH, CDR2 LQKENI. V lost 0 bases, J lost 1 base, and 6 bases lay in between. The CDR3 loop is CASSPPGQNTGELFF. CDR3 sequence (DNA): TGTGCCAGCTCACCACCGGGACAGAACACCGGGGAGCTGTTTTTT.